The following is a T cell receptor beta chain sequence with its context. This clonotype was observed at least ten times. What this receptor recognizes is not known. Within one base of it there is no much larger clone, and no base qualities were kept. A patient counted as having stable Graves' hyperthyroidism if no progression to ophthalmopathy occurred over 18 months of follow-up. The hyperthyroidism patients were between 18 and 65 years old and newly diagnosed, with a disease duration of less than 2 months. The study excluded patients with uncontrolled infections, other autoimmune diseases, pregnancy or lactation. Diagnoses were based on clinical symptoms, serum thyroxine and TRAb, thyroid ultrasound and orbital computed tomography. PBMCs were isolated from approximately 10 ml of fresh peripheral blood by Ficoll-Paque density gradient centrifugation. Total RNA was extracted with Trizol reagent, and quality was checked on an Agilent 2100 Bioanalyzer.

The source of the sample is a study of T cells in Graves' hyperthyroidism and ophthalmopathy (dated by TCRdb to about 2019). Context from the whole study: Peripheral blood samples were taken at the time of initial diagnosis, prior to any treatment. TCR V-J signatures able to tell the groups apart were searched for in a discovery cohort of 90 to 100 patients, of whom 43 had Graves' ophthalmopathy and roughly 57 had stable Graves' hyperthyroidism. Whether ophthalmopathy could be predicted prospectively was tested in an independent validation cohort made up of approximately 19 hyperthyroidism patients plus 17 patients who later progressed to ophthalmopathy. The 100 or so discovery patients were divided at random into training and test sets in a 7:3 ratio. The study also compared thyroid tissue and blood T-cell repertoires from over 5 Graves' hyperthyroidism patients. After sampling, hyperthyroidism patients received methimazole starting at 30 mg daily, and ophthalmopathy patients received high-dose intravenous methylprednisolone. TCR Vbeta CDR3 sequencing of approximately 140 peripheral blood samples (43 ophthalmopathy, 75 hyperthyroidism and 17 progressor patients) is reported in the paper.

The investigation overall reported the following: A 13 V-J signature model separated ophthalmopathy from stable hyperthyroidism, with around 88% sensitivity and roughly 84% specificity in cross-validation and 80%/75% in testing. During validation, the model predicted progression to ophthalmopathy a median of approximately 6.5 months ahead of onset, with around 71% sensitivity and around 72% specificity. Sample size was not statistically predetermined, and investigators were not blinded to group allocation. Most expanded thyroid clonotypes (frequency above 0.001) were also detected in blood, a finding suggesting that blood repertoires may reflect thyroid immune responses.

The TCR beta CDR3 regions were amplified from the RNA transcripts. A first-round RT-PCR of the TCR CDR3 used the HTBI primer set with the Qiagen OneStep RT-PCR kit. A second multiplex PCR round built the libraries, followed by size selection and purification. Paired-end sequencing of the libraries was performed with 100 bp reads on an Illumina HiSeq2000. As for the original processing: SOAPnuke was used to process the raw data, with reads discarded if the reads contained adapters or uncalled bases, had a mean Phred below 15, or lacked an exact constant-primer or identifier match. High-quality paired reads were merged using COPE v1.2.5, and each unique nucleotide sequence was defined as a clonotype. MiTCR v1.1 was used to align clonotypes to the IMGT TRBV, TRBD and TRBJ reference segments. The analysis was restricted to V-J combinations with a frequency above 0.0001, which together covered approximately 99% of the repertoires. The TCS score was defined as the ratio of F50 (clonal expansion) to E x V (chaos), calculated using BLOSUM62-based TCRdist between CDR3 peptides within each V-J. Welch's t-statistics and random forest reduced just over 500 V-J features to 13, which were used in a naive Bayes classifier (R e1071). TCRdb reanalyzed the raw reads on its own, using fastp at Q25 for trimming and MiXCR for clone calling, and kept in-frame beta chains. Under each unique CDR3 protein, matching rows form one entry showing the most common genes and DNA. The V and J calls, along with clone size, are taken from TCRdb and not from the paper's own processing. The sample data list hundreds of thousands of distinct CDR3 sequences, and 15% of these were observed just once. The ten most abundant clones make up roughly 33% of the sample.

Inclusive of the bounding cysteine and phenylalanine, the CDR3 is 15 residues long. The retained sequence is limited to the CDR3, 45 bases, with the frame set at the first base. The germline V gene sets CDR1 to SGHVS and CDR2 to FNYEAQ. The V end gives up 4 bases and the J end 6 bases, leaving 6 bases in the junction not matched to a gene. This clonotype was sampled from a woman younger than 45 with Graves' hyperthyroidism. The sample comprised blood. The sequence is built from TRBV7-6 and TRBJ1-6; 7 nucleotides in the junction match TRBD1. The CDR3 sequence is CASSSGQASNSPLHF. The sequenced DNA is TGTGCCAGCAGCTCCGGACAGGCGTCTAATTCACCCCTCCACTTT.